The T cell receptor (beta chain) under discussion was sequenced for a study of control samples from healthy donors and cancer patients. Trimming took off 2 bases at V and 8 bases at J, with 6 bases between the two ends. The CDR3 consists of 12 residues. TCRdb keeps only in-frame clones here, not all; method: immunoSEQ multiplex PCR. Here the sample spans tens of thousands of clones, 84% being singletons. In its sample, this clone was seen once. This same CDR3 is encoded by further DNA sequences in the sample. This TCR was recovered from a man between 45 and 60 years old in good health. Sequenced: blood. The V and J genes are TRBV12-3 or TRBV12-4 and TRBJ2-2, with no clear D. CDR3 amino acids: CASSLWGGELFF. As DNA, the CDR3 is TGTGCCAGCAGTTTATGGGGAGGGGAGCTGTTTTTT.